A selection of T cell receptor beta chains follows, all from one sample in a study of shared clonotypes between healthy human individuals. Sequencing was performed with immunoSEQ multiplex PCR; in TCRdb, only in-frame clones are kept and a portion is missing. This sample has around 450,000 clones, with 75% to 85% found just once. The sequencing input was PBMCs. These receptors all stem from a middle-aged woman in good health. Some clones in this sample may be carry-over from other donors' samples. The CDR3 runs from the conserved cysteine through the conserved F or W. Fields, in order: CDR3 DNA, CDR3 protein, D gene, V gene, clone size, J gene. The D gene is left open where the match is weak. Only some rows state a clone size, as once, few, many or a class for expanded clones.

DNA: TGTGCCAGCAGCTTAGCCACCGGGGAGCTGTTTTTT
CDR3: CASSLATGELFF
D: NA
V: TRBV11-3
size: NA
J: TRBJ2-2

DNA: TGTGCCAGCAGCCAAGTGTTCTACGAGCAGTACTTC
CDR3: CASSQVFYEQYF
D: NA
V: TRBV14
size: NA
J: TRBJ2-7

DNA: TGTGCCAGCAAAGACAGACCCAGCACAGATACGCAGTATTTT
CDR3: CASKDRPSTDTQYF
D: NA
V: TRBV2
size: NA
J: TRBJ2-3

DNA: TGTGCCAGCAGTTCGAGGCGGGAGGCCCCCCTCGAGCAGTACTTC
CDR3: CASSSRREAPLEQYF
D: TRBD2
V: TRBV28
size: NA
J: TRBJ2-7

DNA: TGTGCCAGCAGTTTCCGGGACAGGGCCTACACTGAAGCTTTCTTT
CDR3: CASSFRDRAYTEAFF
D: TRBD1
V: TRBV6-5
size: NA
J: TRBJ1-1

DNA: TGTGCCAGCAGCCTCAATTTGGTAGCTTATGAGCAGTTCTTC
CDR3: CASSLNLVAYEQFF
D: NA
V: TRBV11-2
size: once
J: TRBJ2-1

DNA: TGTGCCAGCAGCTTAGGGCGGCTCCCCTATGGCTACACCTTC
CDR3: CASSLGRLPYGYTF
D: NA
V: TRBV7-9
size: NA
J: TRBJ1-2

DNA: TGTGCCAGCAGCTTAAATGGCGGTAGTAACACCGGGGAGCTGTTTTTT
CDR3: CASSLNGGSNTGELFF
D: NA
V: TRBV7-3
size: NA
J: TRBJ2-2

DNA: TGTGCCAGCAGCAAAGGGGGCCCGGACAATGAGCAGTTCTTC
CDR3: CASSKGGPDNEQFF
D: TRBD1
V: TRBV7-3
size: NA
J: TRBJ2-1

DNA: TGTGCCAGCAGCTTGAACCCAACGGCTGGCTACACCTTC
CDR3: CASSLNPTAGYTF
D: NA
V: TRBV5-4
size: NA
J: TRBJ1-2

DNA: TGTGCCAGCAGTTATAGCGGGAGGGCCACCGAGCAGTACTTC
CDR3: CASSYSGRATEQYF
D: TRBD2
V: TRBV28
size: NA
J: TRBJ2-7

DNA: TGTGCCATCAGTGAGAATCGAGGACTAGCGGGGGTAGGAGAGCAGTTCTTC
CDR3: CAISENRGLAGVGEQFF
D: TRBD2
V: TRBV10-3
size: NA
J: TRBJ2-1

DNA: TGTGCCACCAGCAGAGATTATAACAATGAGCAGTTCTTC
CDR3: CATSRDYNNEQFF
D: NA
V: TRBV15
size: once
J: TRBJ2-1

DNA: TGTGCCAGCGAGAGCCTTCTTGGCTACGAGCAGTACTTC
CDR3: CASESLLGYEQYF
D: NA
V: TRBV6-1
size: NA
J: TRBJ2-7

DNA: TGTGCCAGCAGCCCAAAGGGGCTATCGCTAGAAGAGACCCAGTACTTC
CDR3: CASSPKGLSLEETQYF
D: NA
V: TRBV11-2
size: once
J: TRBJ2-5

DNA: TGTGCCAGCAGTCAAAACGGGGGACCAACGGACGAGCAGTACTTC
CDR3: CASSQNGGPTDEQYF
D: NA
V: TRBV6-4
size: NA
J: TRBJ2-7

DNA: TGTGCCAGCAGTGACGTGGGTCCTGAAAAACTGTTTTTT
CDR3: CASSDVGPEKLFF
D: NA
V: TRBV6-1
size: once
J: TRBJ1-4